This entry features one TCR beta chain sequence. Its matching antigen is unknown. Generated by immunoSEQ multiplex PCR, the TCRdb table keeps only in-frame clones and is missing some. This sample yields a few hundred thousand clones, of which 70% to 90% are seen a single time; under 0.85% belongs to the top ten. The CDR3 runs to 15 residues. J was trimmed by 1 base and V by 3 bases; bases with no gene match: 5. Germline-derived CDR1 and CDR2 are SGHTA and FQGNSA. Among the 120 subjects of the validation cohort, separate from the approximately 670-subject first cohort, were the donors. This entry comes from a study of cytomegalovirus exposure and HLA in healthy donors. Study overall: The 120 validation repertoires and the roughly 700 first-cohort repertoires shared a platform, a later analysis reported. Whole-study results and caveats: In the 120 or so validation repertoires, just under 95% of cluster scores exceeded 0, per a later analysis. The classifier reportedly diagnosed cytomegalovirus status with high sensitivity and specificity.

Sequencing was performed on PBMCs. The sequence derives from a woman between 18 and 29 years old in good health and CMV-seronegative. V is TRBV7-2 and J is TRBJ2-7; the match to TRBD1 covers 8 bases. The CDR3 nucleotides read TGTGCCAGCAGCTTTACAGGGGGAAATTCCTACGAGCAGTACTTC. Translation gives CASSFTGGNSYEQYF.